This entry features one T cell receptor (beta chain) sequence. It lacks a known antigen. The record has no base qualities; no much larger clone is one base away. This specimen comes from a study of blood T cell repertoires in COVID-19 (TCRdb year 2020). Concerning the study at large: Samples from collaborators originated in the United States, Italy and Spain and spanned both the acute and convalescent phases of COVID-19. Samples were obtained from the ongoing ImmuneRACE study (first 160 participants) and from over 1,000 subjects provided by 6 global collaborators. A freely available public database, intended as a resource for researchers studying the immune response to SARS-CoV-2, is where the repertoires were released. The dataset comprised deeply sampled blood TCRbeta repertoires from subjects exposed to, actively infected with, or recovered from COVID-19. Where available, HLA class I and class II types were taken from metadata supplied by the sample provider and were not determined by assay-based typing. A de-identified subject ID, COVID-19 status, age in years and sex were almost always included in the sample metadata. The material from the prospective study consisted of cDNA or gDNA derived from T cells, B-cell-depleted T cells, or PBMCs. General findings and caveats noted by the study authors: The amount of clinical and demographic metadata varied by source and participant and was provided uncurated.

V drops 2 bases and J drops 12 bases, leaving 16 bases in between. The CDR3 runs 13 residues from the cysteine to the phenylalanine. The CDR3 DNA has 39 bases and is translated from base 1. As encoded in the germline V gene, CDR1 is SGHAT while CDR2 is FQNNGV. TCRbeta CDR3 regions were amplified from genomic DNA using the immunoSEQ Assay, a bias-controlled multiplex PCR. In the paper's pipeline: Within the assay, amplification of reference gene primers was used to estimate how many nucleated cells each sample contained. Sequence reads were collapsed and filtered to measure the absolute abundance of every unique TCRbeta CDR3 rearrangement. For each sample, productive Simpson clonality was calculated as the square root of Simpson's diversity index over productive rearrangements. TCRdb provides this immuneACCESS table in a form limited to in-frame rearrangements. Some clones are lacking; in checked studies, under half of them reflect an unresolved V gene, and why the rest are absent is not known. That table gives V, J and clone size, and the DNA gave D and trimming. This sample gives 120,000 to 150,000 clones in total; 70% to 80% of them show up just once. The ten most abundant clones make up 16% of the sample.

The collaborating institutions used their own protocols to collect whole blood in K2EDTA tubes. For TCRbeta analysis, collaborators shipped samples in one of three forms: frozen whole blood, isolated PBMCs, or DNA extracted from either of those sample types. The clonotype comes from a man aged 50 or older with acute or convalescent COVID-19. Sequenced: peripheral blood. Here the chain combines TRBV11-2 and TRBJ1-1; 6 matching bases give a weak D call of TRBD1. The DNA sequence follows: TGTGCCAGCAGCTTACAGGGATTGGGGGCCTCTTTCTTT. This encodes CASSLQGLGASFF.